This T cell receptor (beta chain) stems from a study of T cells in localized non-small cell lung cancer. Study observations and caveats: Uninvolved adjacent lung showed higher T cell clonality than tumor. Adjacent lung tissue had a median about 57 of the top 100 clones found in the tumor.

TCRdb's table, derived via immunoSEQ multiplex PCR, lists solely in-frame clones and lacks some. This sample has 78,000 or so clones, with 84% found just once. This CDR3 has 17 residues. V lost 1 base, J lost 7 bases, and 12 bases stayed unmatched. Germline V lookup: CDR1 LGHNA, CDR2 YNFKEQ. A remark on this clone: The antigen is undetermined.

This sequence originates from a man between 40 and 75 years old with stage I lung adenocarcinoma. The gene calls are TRBV4-2 and TRBJ2-5; TRBD2 aligns across 10 bases. The material was peripheral blood, obtained before any cancer treatment. CDR3 sequence (DNA): TGTGCCAGCAGCCAAGGTTCTAATAGCGGGAGGCGGGGGACCCAGTACTTC. Amino acid sequence: CASSQGSNSGRRGTQYF.